This T cell receptor beta chain was sequenced in a study of blood T cell repertoires in COVID-19. Study as a whole: Sources were T cells, B-cell-depleted T cells, or PBMCs; the material itself was cDNA or gDNA.

Authors' methods: From reference gene primer amplification, estimates of nucleated cell counts were derived. TCRdb keeps only in-frame clones here, not all; method: immunoSEQ multiplex PCR. The D gene and trimming were derived from the DNA, and the V and J assignments and clone size from that table. The sample lists about 330,000 clones, nearly 90% occurring once. The CDR3 contains 16 residues. The germline CDR1 and CDR2 sequences are SGHAT and FQNNGV. V was clipped by 5 bases and J by 1 base; unmatched bases: 10. The clonotype originates from a woman under 40 who had recovered from COVID-19. The chain joins TRBV11-2 to TRBJ1-1; 7 nucleotides agree with TRBD1. Sequencing was carried out using PBMCs or T cells enriched from blood (not recorded which). CDR3 nucleotide sequence: TGTGCCAGCAGCCCTTGGTTTGGACAGGCGAACACTGAAGCTTTCTTT. It translates to CASSPWFGQANTEAFF.